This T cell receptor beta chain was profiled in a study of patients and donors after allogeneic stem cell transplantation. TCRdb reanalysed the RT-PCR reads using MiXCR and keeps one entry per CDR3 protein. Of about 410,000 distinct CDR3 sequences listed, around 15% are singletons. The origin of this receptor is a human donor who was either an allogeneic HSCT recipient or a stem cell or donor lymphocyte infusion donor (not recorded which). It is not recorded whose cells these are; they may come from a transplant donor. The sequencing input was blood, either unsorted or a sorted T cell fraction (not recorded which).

The CDR3 protein is CASSQRGSGNRQYF. The CDR3 coding sequence is TGTGCCAGCAGCCAAAGAGGCTCAGGGAATCGGCAGTACTTC. The V call is TRBV4-2, the J call TRBJ2-7; D perhaps matches TRBD1 (5 bases). The CDR3 consists of 14 residues. Germline values: CDR1 LGHNA, CDR2 YNFKEQ. Trimming took 2 bases from V and 9 from J, leaving 17 bases between them.